The 9 T cell receptor beta chains given below trace back to one sample, sequenced in a study of T cells in Graves' hyperthyroidism and ophthalmopathy (dated by TCRdb to about 2019). The library was generated by multiplex PCR. Sequenced using an Illumina HiSeq 2000. Amplification of TCR beta CDR3 regions was carried out from RNA transcripts. The TCR CDR3 was subjected to a first round of RT-PCR using the HTBI primer set and the Qiagen OneStep RT-PCR kit. Using fastp at Q25 and MiXCR, TCRdb reprocessed the public reads and kept productive beta chains. Records with the same CDR3 protein are collapsed into one entry carrying the most frequent genes and DNA. Present in this sample are about 770,000 distinct CDR3 sequences, roughly a sixth of which were seen just once. 16% of the sample is taken by the ten largest. The sequencing input was blood. These receptors were obtained from a woman in her forties or fifties with Graves' hyperthyroidism that later progressed to Graves' ophthalmopathy.

This clonotype was observed at least ten times. The chain combines TRBV6-1 with TRBJ1-1; tentative D call: TRBD1 (5 bases). Per germline, CDR1 MNHNS and CDR2 SASEGT. This CDR3 is 13 amino acids long. Deletions cut 3 bases from V and 6 bases from J, with 11 bases between. The CDR3 region has the DNA TGTGCCAGCAGTGAGCGGGGGGGATCTGAAGCTTTCTTT. Translated, it gives CASSERGGSEAFF.

The chain joins TRBV10-1 to TRBJ2-2; D possibly corresponds to TRBD2 (5 bases). There are 17 residues in the CDR3. The V end was cut by 0 bases, the J end by 0 bases, with 11 bases between. Germline V gene lookup returns CDR1 WNHNN and CDR2 SYGVQD (reference sequence). The CDR3 nucleotides are TGCGCCAGCAGTGAGTCTGGAGGATTGGCGAACACCGGGGAGCTGTTTTTT. Translated, it gives CASSESGGLANTGELFF.

This clonotype was seen at least ten times. V gene TRBV20-1 combines with J gene TRBJ1-1, with 7 bases aligning to TRBD1. Germline loops: CDR1 DFQATT, CDR2 SNEGSKA (reference sequence). The CDR3 consists of 16 residues. Losses at the gene ends were 6 bases for V and 4 bases for J; bases not matched to a gene: 17. The CDR3 loop is CSAQKVETGISTEAFF. The CDR3 coding sequence is TGCAGTGCCCAAAAGGTCGAGACAGGGATATCCACTGAAGCTTTCTTT.

V gene TRBV7-9 combines with J gene TRBJ1-1, with D tentatively TRBD1 (6 bases). Germline V gene lookup returns CDR1 SEHNR and CDR2 FQNEAQ (reference sequence). This CDR3 has 17 residues. Trimming stripped 5 bases from V and 4 bases from J, with 23 bases between. In DNA form, the CDR3 reads TGTGCCAGCAGCGTCTTCGGTCGCCCCGGGGGGCGCACTGAAGCTTTCTTT. Its protein product is CASSVFGRPGGRTEAFF.

This clonotype was picked up a small number of times. For the CDR3, the DNA is TGTGCCAGCACCCCGGGACAGGGGCTAAACACCATATATTTT. This gives the protein CASTPGQGLNTIYF. This chain links TRBV7-9 with TRBJ1-3; TRBD1 aligns across 10 bases. CDR3 size: 14 residues. CDR1 is SEHNR and CDR2 is FQNEAQ in the germline V gene (reference sequence). V lost 7 bases to trimming and J lost 6 bases; unmatched junction nucleotides: 6.

This chain joins TRBV4-2 and TRBJ1-1, with TRBD1 identical over 11 bases. With V trimmed by 1 base and J by 7 bases, 2 bases remained unmatched. Germline lookup yields CDR1 LGHNA and CDR2 YNFKEQ. The CDR3 contains 14 residues. CDR3 sequence: CASSQGTGGLEAFF. Here the CDR3 DNA reads TGTGCCAGCAGCCAAGGGACAGGGGGCCTTGAAGCTTTCTTT.

This clonotype was counted ten times or more. CDR3 amino acids: CASSHYPGDEQYF. For the CDR3, the DNA is TGTGCCAGCAGTCACTACCCCGGGGACGAGCAGTACTTC. The chain uses TRBV2 and TRBJ2-7, with D possibly TRBD2 on 5 matching bases. Trimming shortened V by 5 bases and J by 5 bases, and 13 bases separated the two germline ends. Germline CDR1 and CDR2: SNHLY and FYNNEI. The CDR3 is 13 residues long.

The J gene is TRBJ2-2, the V gene TRBV5-4; D may be TRBD1 (5 bases). The germline V gene encodes CDR1 SGHNT and CDR2 YYREEE (reference sequence). CDR3 size: 15 residues. Trimming stripped 1 base from V and 4 bases from J, with 11 bases between. Here the CDR3 reads CASSLQGLGTGELFF. CDR3 in DNA: TGTGCCAGCAGCTTGCAGGGTTTGGGCACCGGGGAGCTGTTTTTT. The full variable domain, with the rest looked up from reference TRBV5-4 and TRBJ2-2, is ETGVTQSPTHLIKTRGQQVTLRCSSQSGHNTVSWYQQALGQGPQFIFQYYREEENGRGNFPPRFSGLQFPNYSSELNVNALELDDSALYLCASSLQGLGTGELFFGEGSRLTVL.

The chain links TRBV6-1 to TRBJ1-1; no reliable D call. The CDR3 is 14 amino acids. Germline V lookup: CDR1 MNHNS, CDR2 SASEGT. The germline V and J ends were trimmed by 6 bases and 3 bases, with 14 bases remaining between them. This CDR3 reads CASSRIARDTEAFF. The CDR3 DNA follows: TGTGCCAGCAGCCGCATTGCCCGGGACACTGAAGCTTTCTTT.